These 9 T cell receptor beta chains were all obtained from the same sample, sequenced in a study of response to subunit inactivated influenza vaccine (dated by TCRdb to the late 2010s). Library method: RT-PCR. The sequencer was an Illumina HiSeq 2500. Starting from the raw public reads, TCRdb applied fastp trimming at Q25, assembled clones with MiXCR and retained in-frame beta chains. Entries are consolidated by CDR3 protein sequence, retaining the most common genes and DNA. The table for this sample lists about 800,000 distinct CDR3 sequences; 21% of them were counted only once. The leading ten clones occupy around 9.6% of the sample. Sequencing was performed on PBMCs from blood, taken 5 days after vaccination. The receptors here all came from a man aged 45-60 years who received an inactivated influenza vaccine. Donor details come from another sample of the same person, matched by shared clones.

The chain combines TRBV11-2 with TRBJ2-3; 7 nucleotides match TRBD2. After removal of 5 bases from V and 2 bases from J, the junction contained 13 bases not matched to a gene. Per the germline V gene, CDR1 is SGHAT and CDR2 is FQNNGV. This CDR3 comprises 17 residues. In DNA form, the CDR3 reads TGTGCCAGCAGCCCCTTCGGGACGGGGGGTTACACAGATACGCAGTATTTT. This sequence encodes CASSPFGTGGYTDTQYF.

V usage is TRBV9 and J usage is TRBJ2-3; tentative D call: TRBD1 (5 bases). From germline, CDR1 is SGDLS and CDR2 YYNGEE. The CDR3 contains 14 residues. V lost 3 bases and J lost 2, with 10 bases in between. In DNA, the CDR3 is TGTGCCAGCAGCGGTGGACACTTCACAGATACGCAGTATTTT. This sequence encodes CASSGGHFTDTQYF.

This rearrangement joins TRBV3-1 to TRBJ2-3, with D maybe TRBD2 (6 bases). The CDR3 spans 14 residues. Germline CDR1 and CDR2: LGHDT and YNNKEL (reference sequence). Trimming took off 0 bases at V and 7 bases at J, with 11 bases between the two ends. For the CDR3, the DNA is TGTGCCAGCAGCCAAGAGGGCCTAGCGAATACGCAGTATTTT. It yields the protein CASSQEGLANTQYF.

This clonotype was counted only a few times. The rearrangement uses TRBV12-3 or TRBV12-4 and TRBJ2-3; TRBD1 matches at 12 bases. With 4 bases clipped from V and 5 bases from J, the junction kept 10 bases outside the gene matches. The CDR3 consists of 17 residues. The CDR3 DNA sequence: TGTGCCAGCAGTTCCGGGACAGGGGGCCATCGGGTAGATACGCAGTATTTT. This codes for CASSSGTGGHRVDTQYF.

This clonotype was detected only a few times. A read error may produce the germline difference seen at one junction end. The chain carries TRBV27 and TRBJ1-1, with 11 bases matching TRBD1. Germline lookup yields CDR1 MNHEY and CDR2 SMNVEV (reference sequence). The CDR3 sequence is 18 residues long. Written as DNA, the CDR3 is TGCACCAGCAGTTTGAGTCGGACAGGGGGCAAATCGGCCACTGAAGCTTTCTTT. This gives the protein CTSSLSRTGGKSATEAFF.

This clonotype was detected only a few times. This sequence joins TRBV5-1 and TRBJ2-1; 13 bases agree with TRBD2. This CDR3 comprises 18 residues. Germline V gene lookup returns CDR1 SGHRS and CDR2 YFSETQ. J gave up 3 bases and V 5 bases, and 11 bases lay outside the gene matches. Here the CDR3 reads CASRPIPRTSGSYNEQFF. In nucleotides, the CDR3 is TGCGCCAGCAGACCGATACCGAGGACTAGCGGGAGCTACAATGAGCAGTTCTTC.

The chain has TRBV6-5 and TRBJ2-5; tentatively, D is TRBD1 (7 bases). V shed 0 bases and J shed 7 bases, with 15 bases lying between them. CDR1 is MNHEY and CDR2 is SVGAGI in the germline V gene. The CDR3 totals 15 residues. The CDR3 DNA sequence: TGTGCCAGCAGTTACTCGAGGGGGCACGGGGGGACCCAGTACTTC. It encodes CASSYSRGHGGTQYF.

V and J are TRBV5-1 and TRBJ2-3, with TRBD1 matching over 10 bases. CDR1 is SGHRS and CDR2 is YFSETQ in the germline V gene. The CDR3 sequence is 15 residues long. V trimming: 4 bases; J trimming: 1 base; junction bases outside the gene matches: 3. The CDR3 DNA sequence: TGCGCCAGCAGCGGTGGGACAGGGGGCACAGATACGCAGTATTTT. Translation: CASSGGTGGTDTQYF.

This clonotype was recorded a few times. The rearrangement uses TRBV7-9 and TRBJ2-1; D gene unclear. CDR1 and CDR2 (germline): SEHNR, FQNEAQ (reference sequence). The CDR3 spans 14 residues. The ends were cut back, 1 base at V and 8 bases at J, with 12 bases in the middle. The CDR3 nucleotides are TGTGCCAGCAGCTTAGTTTGGGGTTACGATGAGCAGTTCTTC. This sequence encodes CASSLVWGYDEQFF.